This T cell receptor beta chain is drawn from a study of blood T cell repertoires in COVID-19 (dated by TCRdb to the early 2020s). Study-wide context: Samples covering the acute and convalescent phases of COVID-19 were provided by collaborators in the United States, Italy and Spain. The material from the prospective study consisted of cDNA or gDNA derived from T cells, B-cell-depleted T cells, or PBMCs. Subjects who had been exposed to COVID-19, were actively infected with it, or had recovered from it provided the deeply sampled blood TCRbeta repertoires that made up the dataset. A freely available public database, intended as a resource for researchers studying the immune response to SARS-CoV-2, is where the repertoires were released. Samples came from the ongoing ImmuneRACE study (first 160 participants) plus 1,254 subjects from 6 global collaborators. The sample metadata nearly always contained a de-identified subject ID, COVID-19 status, age in years and sex. HLA class I and class II types, where available, came from metadata supplied by the sample provider rather than from assay-based typing. What the study reported, not specific to this receptor: How much clinical and demographic metadata was included differed by source and by participant, and the metadata was provided uncurated.

TCRbeta CDR3 regions were amplified from genomic DNA by means of the immunoSEQ Assay, a bias-controlled multiplex PCR. The authors processed their data as follows. The number of nucleated cells in each sample was estimated from the amplification of reference gene primers within the assay. Sequence reads were collapsed and filtered to measure the absolute abundance of every unique TCRbeta CDR3 rearrangement. For each sample, productive Simpson clonality was calculated as the square root of Simpson's diversity index over productive rearrangements. TCRdb took over this immuneACCESS table, retaining in-frame rearrangements with V and J assigned. Such tables are incomplete; in checked studies, under half of the missing clones stem from an unresolved V gene, and the remainder is unexplained. D and trimming come from the DNA, and the V and J calls and clone size come from that table. The sample table contains about 160,000 clones; only one count was recorded for approximately 82% of them. The leading ten clones occupy nearly 4.5% of the sample.

Trimming accounts for 3 bases at V and 7 bases at J, while the number of junction bases matched to no gene is 19. Reading from cysteine to phenylalanine, the CDR3 counts 21 amino acids. Of all the DNA, just the CDR3 is kept, 63 bases in frame from base 1. In the case of this clone: Its antigen is unknown. Base qualities are not recorded, but no much larger clone differs from it by a single base.

Participants in the prospective study were aged roughly 18 to 100 years, lived in 20 to 30 United States geographic areas, and enrolled through a virtual design. Cohort assignment in the prospective study relied on participant-reported clinical history from a screening survey and a study questionnaire. For ImmuneRACE Cohort 3, a participant was defined as recovered based on two consecutive negative NP/OP PCR tests, clearance by a healthcare professional, or resolution of symptoms. Mobile phlebotomists in the prospective study collected whole blood, serum and a nasopharyngeal or oropharyngeal swab from every participant. Participants in the prospective study had the option to provide additional blood draws and questionnaires over a roughly two-month period. Prospective study blood samples were shipped either frozen or at room temperature before DNA extraction.

Sequencing input: PBMCs or T cells enriched from blood (not recorded which). The chain is made from TRBV23-1 and TRBJ2-2, and TRBD2 aligns with 14 junction nucleotides. TRBV23-1 is placed among ORFs of uncertain function. This clonotype was sampled from a woman aged 45 to 65 who had recovered from COVID-19. CDR3 region: CASSHRLAGGQVFVWFGELFF. The nucleotide sequence reads TGCGCCAGCAGTCATCGACTAGCGGGAGGGCAGGTTTTTGTTTGGTTCGGGGAGCTGTTTTTT.